These T cell receptor beta chains were read from a single sample in a study of Ad26.COV2.S vaccination and SARS-CoV-2 variants. Profiled with immunoSEQ multiplex PCR; TCRdb holds only in-frame clones, not every one. The sample includes 200,000 to 300,000 clones, roughly 90% of them seen just once. Sequenced material: peripheral blood, taken in a trial of Ad26.COV2.S vaccine versus placebo. The receptor source for this set is a person aged 18 to 65 who received the Ad26.COV2.S COVID-19 vaccine or a placebo. The CDR3 runs from the conserved cysteine through the conserved F or W. Fields, in order: CDR3 protein, CDR3 DNA, J gene, CDR3 length, D gene, V gene, clone size. D genes are given only for firm matches. The size field is filled for only some rows; it gives once, few, many or a size class.

CDR3aa: CASNSRRGETQYF; CDR3nt: TGTGCCAGCAACAGTCGGCGGGGGGAGACCCAGTACTTC; j_gene: TRBJ2-5; len: 13; d_gene: TRBD2; v_gene: TRBV4-2; abundance: NA
CDR3aa: CASSSIFPGPPLGQYF; CDR3nt: TGTGCCAGCAGTTCGATTTTTCCGGGACCCCCTCTAGGGCAGTACTTC; j_gene: TRBJ2-7; len: 16; d_gene: NA; v_gene: TRBV28; abundance: NA
CDR3aa: CASSLFGIEQYF; CDR3nt: TGTGCCAGCAGCTTGTTCGGGATCGAGCAGTACTTC; j_gene: TRBJ2-7; len: 12; d_gene: NA; v_gene: TRBV5-6; abundance: NA
CDR3aa: CARLPRAFGYTF; CDR3nt: TGTGCCAGATTACCCCGAGCCTTTGGCTACACCTTC; j_gene: TRBJ1-2; len: 12; d_gene: NA; v_gene: TRBV6-5; abundance: NA
CDR3aa: CATSDLTASTDTQYF; CDR3nt: TGTGCCACCAGTGACCTGACAGCTAGCACAGATACGCAGTATTTT; j_gene: TRBJ2-3; len: 15; d_gene: NA; v_gene: TRBV24-1; abundance: NA
CDR3aa: CSVSTGNAEAFF; CDR3nt: TGCAGCGTTTCGACGGGGAACGCTGAAGCTTTCTTT; j_gene: TRBJ1-1; len: 12; d_gene: NA; v_gene: TRBV29-1; abundance: NA
CDR3aa: CASSLLDNEQFF; CDR3nt: TGTGCCAGCAGCTTGCTCGACAATGAGCAGTTCTTC; j_gene: TRBJ2-1; len: 12; d_gene: NA; v_gene: TRBV7-6; abundance: once
CDR3aa: CASSSPPDRGQGGNTIYF; CDR3nt: TGTGCCAGCAGTTCCCCCCCCGACAGGGGGCAGGGTGGAAACACCATATATTTT; j_gene: TRBJ1-3; len: 18; d_gene: TRBD1; v_gene: TRBV27; abundance: NA
CDR3aa: CAWSTGTLTDTQYF; CDR3nt: TGTGCCTGGAGTACCGGGACGCTCACAGATACGCAGTATTTT; j_gene: TRBJ2-3; len: 14; d_gene: NA; v_gene: TRBV30; abundance: NA
CDR3aa: CASNGQVQETQYF; CDR3nt: TGCGCCAGCAACGGACAGGTCCAAGAGACCCAGTACTTC; j_gene: TRBJ2-5; len: 13; d_gene: TRBD1; v_gene: TRBV5-1; abundance: few
CDR3aa: CASSSLDGDNSPLHF; CDR3nt: TGTGCCAGCAGCTCTTTGGACGGAGATAATTCACCCCTCCACTTT; j_gene: TRBJ1-6; len: 15; d_gene: NA; v_gene: TRBV7-9; abundance: NA
CDR3aa: CASSDSRAGGNTIYF; CDR3nt: TGTGCCAGCAGCGACTCCCGCGCAGGGGGAAACACCATATATTTT; j_gene: TRBJ1-3; len: 15; d_gene: NA; v_gene: TRBV13; abundance: NA
CDR3aa: CASSSYGVYGYTF; CDR3nt: TGTGCCAGCAGTTCGTATGGCGTTTATGGCTACACCTTC; j_gene: TRBJ1-2; len: 13; d_gene: NA; v_gene: TRBV28; abundance: NA
CDR3aa: CASSLTLQGGEQFF; CDR3nt: TGTGCCAGCAGCCTTACCCTCCAGGGGGGTGAGCAGTTCTTC; j_gene: TRBJ2-1; len: 14; d_gene: NA; v_gene: TRBV7-2; abundance: NA
CDR3aa: CASKGVAAGNQPQHF; CDR3nt: TGTGCCAGCAAGGGGGTGGCGGCTGGCAATCAGCCCCAGCATTTT; j_gene: TRBJ1-5; len: 15; d_gene: NA; v_gene: TRBV27; abundance: once
CDR3aa: CAWRAGANTGELFF; CDR3nt: TGTGCCTGGAGGGCGGGGGCGAACACCGGGGAGCTGTTTTTT; j_gene: TRBJ2-2; len: 14; d_gene: TRBD2; v_gene: TRBV30; abundance: NA
CDR3aa: CSVVVSSNTEAFF; CDR3nt: TGCAGCGTTGTGGTCAGCTCGAACACTGAAGCTTTCTTT; j_gene: TRBJ1-1; len: 13; d_gene: NA; v_gene: TRBV29-1; abundance: NA
CDR3aa: CASSQPGVINEQFF; CDR3nt: TGCGCCAGCAGCCAACCGGGAGTAATTAATGAGCAGTTCTTC; j_gene: TRBJ2-1; len: 14; d_gene: NA; v_gene: TRBV4-3; abundance: NA
CDR3aa: CASSQDWTSGLYF; CDR3nt: TGTGCCAGCAGCCAAGATTGGACTAGCGGGCTGTATTTT; j_gene: TRBJ2-3; len: 13; d_gene: TRBD2; v_gene: TRBV3-1/TRBV3-2; abundance: NA
CDR3aa: CASSPGGRDRNEKLFF; CDR3nt: TGCGCCAGCAGCCCCGGGGGGAGGGACCGGAATGAAAAACTGTTTTTT; j_gene: TRBJ1-4; len: 16; d_gene: NA; v_gene: TRBV4-3; abundance: NA
CDR3aa: CASSLGRGTIHNEQFF; CDR3nt: TGTGCCAGCAGCTTAGGACGGGGGACCATCCACAATGAGCAGTTCTTC; j_gene: TRBJ2-1; len: 16; d_gene: NA; v_gene: TRBV7-3; abundance: once
CDR3aa: CASSAQGVLINTEAFF; CDR3nt: TGTGCCAGCAGCGCACAGGGGGTACTTATAAACACTGAAGCTTTCTTT; j_gene: TRBJ1-1; len: 16; d_gene: TRBD1; v_gene: TRBV7-9; abundance: once
CDR3aa: CATSRDPRTGADTQYF; CDR3nt: TGTGCCACCAGCAGAGATCCCCGGACAGGGGCAGATACGCAGTATTTT; j_gene: TRBJ2-3; len: 16; d_gene: TRBD1; v_gene: TRBV15; abundance: NA
CDR3aa: CASSPHRGQGGELFF; CDR3nt: TGTGCCAGCAGCCCACACAGGGGGCAGGGCGGGGAGCTGTTTTTT; j_gene: TRBJ2-2; len: 15; d_gene: TRBD1; v_gene: TRBV5-5; abundance: NA
CDR3aa: CASSLRPGQGRGYNEQFF; CDR3nt: TGTGCCAGCAGCTTAAGACCGGGACAGGGTAGGGGCTACAATGAGCAGTTCTTC; j_gene: TRBJ2-1; len: 18; d_gene: TRBD1; v_gene: TRBV7-9; abundance: NA
CDR3aa: CASSYRAGVGSEQYF; CDR3nt: TGTGCCAGCAGTTACAGGGCGGGAGTGGGGAGCGAGCAGTACTTC; j_gene: TRBJ2-7; len: 15; d_gene: TRBD2; v_gene: TRBV6-5; abundance: NA
CDR3aa: CAWSLSDYEQYF; CDR3nt: TGTGCCTGGAGTCTCAGCGACTACGAGCAGTACTTC; j_gene: TRBJ2-7; len: 12; d_gene: NA; v_gene: TRBV30; abundance: NA
CDR3aa: CASSLSGLAGGEQFF; CDR3nt: TGTGCCAGCAGCTTAAGCGGACTAGCGGGAGGCGAGCAGTTCTTC; j_gene: TRBJ2-1; len: 15; d_gene: TRBD2; v_gene: TRBV7-3; abundance: NA
CDR3aa: CSVVPLAGKYEQFF; CDR3nt: TGCAGCGTTGTTCCACTAGCGGGGAAGTATGAGCAGTTCTTC; j_gene: TRBJ2-1; len: 14; d_gene: TRBD2; v_gene: TRBV29-1; abundance: NA
CDR3aa: CASSLRGTGGKNQPQHF; CDR3nt: TGTGCCAGCAGTTTAAGGGGGACAGGTGGAAAGAATCAGCCCCAGCATTTT; j_gene: TRBJ1-5; len: 17; d_gene: TRBD1; v_gene: TRBV28; abundance: NA